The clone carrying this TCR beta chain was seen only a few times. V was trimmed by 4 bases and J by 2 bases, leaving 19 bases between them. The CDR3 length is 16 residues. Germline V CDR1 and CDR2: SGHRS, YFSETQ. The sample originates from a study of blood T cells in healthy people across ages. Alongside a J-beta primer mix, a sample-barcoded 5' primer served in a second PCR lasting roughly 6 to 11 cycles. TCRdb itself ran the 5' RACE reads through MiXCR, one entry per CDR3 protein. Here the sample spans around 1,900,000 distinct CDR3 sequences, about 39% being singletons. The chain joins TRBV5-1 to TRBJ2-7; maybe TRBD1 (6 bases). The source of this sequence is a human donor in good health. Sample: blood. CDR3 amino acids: CASSTNRQVKTYEQYF. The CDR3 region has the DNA TGCGCCAGCAGCACCAACCGACAGGTAAAAACCTACGAGCAGTACTTC.